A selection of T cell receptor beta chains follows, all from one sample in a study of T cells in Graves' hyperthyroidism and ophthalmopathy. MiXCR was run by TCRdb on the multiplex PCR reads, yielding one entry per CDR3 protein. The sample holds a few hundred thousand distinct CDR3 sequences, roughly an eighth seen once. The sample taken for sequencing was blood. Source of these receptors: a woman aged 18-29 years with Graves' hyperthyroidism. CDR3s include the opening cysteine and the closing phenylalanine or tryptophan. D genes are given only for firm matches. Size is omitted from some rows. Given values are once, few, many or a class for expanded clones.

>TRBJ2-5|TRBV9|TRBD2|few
CASSVGASGKETQYF
TGTGCCAGCAGCGTAGGAGCTAGCGGGAAAGAGACCCAGTACTTC
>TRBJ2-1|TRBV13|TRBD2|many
CASGSGSGYNEQFF
TGTGCCAGCGGTAGCGGGAGTGGTTACAATGAGCAGTTCTTC
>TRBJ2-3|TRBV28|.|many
CASSSSADTQYF
TGTGCCAGCAGTTCTAGCGCAGATACGCAGTATTTT
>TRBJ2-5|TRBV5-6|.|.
CASSLFGTQETQYF
TGTGCCAGCAGCTTGTTTGGCACTCAAGAGACCCAGTACTTC
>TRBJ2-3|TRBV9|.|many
CASSVEPKDTQYF
TGTGCCAGCAGCGTAGAACCCAAAGATACGCAGTATTTT
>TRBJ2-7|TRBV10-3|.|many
CAISEWREGNEQYF
TGTGCCATCAGTGAATGGAGGGAAGGGAACGAGCAGTACTTC
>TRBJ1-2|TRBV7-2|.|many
CASSSSSTGPYGYTF
TGTGCCAGCAGCTCTTCCTCGACAGGCCCCTATGGCTACACCTTC
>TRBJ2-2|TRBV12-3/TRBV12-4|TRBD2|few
CASSPTSGMNTGELFF
TGTGCCAGCAGTCCTACTAGCGGGATGAACACCGGGGAGCTGTTTTTT
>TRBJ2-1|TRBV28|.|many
CASASATSSYNEQFF
TGTGCCAGCGCTAGCGCCACAAGCTCCTACAATGAGCAGTTCTTC
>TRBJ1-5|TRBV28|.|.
CASSFQRAVQPQHF
TGTGCCAGCAGTTTTCAGAGGGCAGTTCAGCCCCAGCATTTT
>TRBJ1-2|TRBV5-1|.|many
CASSPSGELYGYTF
TGCGCCAGCAGCCCGTCTGGGGAGCTCTATGGCTACACCTTC